This T cell receptor (beta chain) emerged from a study of T cell changes during pregnancy in multiple sclerosis. This clone appeared a single time. This table comes from immunoSEQ multiplex PCR, and its TCRdb copy is limited to in-frame clones, with some not included. In the table there are 38,000 or so clones, around 90% of which are singletons. This CDR3 is built from 17 residues. Per the germline V gene, CDR1 is SGHVS and CDR2 is FQNEAQ. Trimming pared 3 bases from V and 5 bases from J, leaving 19 bases between. The receptor comes from a female donor with multiple sclerosis, enrolled in a pregnancy study. The chain carries TRBV7-8 and TRBJ2-2; no clear D. The input for sequencing was CD4+ T cells from peripheral blood mononuclear cells, taken in the second trimester of pregnancy. This CDR3 reads CASSLPLVAQRTGELFF. In DNA, the CDR3 is TGTGCCAGCAGCTTGCCCCTAGTGGCCCAAAGGACCGGGGAGCTGTTTTTT.